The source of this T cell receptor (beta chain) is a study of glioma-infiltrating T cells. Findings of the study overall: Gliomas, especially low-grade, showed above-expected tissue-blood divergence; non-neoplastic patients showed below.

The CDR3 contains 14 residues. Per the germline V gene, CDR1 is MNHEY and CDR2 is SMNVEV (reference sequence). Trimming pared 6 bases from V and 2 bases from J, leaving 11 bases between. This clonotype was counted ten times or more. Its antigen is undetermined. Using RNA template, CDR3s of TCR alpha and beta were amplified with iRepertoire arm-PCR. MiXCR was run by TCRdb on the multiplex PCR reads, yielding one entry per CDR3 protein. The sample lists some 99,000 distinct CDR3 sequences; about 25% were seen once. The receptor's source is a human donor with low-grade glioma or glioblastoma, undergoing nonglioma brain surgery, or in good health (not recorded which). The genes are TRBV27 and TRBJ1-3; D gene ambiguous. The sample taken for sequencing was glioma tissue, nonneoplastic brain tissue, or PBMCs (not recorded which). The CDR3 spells CASRSPGTGNTIYF. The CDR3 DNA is TGTGCCAGCAGAAGCCCGGGAACTGGAAACACCATATATTTT.